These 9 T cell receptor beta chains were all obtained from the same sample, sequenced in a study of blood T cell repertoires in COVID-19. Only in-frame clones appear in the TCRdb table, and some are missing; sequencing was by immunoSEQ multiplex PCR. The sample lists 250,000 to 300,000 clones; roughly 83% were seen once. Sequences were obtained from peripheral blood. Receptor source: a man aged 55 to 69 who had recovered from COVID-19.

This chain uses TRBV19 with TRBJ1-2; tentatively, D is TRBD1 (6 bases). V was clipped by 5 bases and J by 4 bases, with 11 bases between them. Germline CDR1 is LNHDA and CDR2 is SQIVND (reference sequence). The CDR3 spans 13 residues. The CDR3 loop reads CASSQQGGYGYTF. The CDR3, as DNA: TGTGCCAGTAGTCAACAGGGTGGCTATGGCTACACCTTC. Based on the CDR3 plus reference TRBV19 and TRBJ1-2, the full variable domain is DGGITQSPKYLFRKEGQNVTLSCEQNLNHDAMYWYRQDPGQGLRLIYYSQIVNDFQKGDIAEGYSVSREKKESFPLTVTSAQKNPTAFYLCASSQQGGYGYTFGSGTRLTVV.

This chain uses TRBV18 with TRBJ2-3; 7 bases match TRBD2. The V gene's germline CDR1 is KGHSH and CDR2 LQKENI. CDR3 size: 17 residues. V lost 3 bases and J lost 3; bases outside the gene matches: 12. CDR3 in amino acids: CASSPPRGEPGTDTQYF. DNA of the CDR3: TGTGCCAGCTCACCGCCTCGGGGGGAGCCGGGGACAGATACGCAGTATTTT. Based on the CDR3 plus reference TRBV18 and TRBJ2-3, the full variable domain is NAGVMQNPRHLVRRRGQEARLRCSPMKGHSHVYWYRQLPEEGLKFMVYLQKENIIDESGMPKERFSAEFPKEGPSILRIQQVVRGDSAAYFCASSPPRGEPGTDTQYFGPGTRLTVL.

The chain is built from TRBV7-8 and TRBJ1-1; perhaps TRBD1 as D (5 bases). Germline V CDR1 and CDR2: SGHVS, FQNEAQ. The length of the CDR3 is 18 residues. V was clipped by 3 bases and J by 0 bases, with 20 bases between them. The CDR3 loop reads CASSFSTTRSGLNTEAFF. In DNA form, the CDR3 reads TGTGCCAGCAGCTTTAGTACCACACGTTCAGGGTTGAACACTGAAGCTTTCTTT.

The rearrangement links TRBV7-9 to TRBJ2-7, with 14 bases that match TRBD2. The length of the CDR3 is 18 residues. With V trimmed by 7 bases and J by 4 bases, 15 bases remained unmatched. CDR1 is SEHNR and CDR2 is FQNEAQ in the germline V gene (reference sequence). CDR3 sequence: CASIRVSGTSGSGYEQYF. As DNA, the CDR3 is TGTGCCAGCATTCGAGTTTCCGGGACTAGCGGGAGTGGTTACGAGCAGTACTTC.

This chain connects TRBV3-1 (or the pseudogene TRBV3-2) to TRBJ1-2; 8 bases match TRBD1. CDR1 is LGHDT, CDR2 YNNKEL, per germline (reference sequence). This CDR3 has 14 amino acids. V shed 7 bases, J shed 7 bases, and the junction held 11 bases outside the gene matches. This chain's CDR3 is CASTTRQGAPGYTF. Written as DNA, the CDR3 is TGTGCCAGCACCACACGGCAGGGGGCGCCTGGCTACACCTTC.

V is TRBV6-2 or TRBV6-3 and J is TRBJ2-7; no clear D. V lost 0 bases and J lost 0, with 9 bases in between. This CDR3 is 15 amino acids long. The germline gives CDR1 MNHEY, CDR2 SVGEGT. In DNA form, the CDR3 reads TGTGCCAGCAGTTACTCACGGGTGAGCTCCTACGAGCAGTACTTC. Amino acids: CASSYSRVSSYEQYF.

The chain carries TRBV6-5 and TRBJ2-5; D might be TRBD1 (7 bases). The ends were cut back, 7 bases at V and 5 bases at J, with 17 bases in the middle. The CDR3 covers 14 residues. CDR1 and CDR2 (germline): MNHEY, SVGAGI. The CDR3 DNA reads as TGTGCCAGCAAGCCCGGAGGGGGCCGGGAGACCCAGTACTTC. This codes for CASKPGGGRETQYF.

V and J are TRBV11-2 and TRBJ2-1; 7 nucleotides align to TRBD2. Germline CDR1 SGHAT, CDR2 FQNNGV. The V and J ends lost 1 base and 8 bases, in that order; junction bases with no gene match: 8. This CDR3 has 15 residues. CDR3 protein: CASSLGTRVIDEQFF. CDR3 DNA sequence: TGTGCCAGCAGCTTAGGGACTAGGGTTATTGATGAGCAGTTCTTC.

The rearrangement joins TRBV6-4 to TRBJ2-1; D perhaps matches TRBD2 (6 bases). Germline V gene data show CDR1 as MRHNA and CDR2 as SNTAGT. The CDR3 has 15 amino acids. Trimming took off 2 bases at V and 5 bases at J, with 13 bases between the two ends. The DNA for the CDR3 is TGTGCCAGCAGTGACCAGCCGGGAGACAACAATGAGCAGTTCTTC. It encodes CASSDQPGDNNEQFF.